A selection of T cell receptor beta chains follows, all from one sample in a study of neurological immune-mediated disorders. TCRdb re-derived calls from the 5' RACE reads in MiXCR, one entry per CDR3 protein. The table records tens of thousands of distinct CDR3 sequences, 4% of them present only once. Input material: CD4+ T cells from blood. The origin of the receptors is a woman in her forties with multiple sclerosis. The CDR3 runs from the conserved cysteine through the conserved F or W. The order of the fields is J gene, V gene, clone size, D gene, CDR3 protein, CDR3 DNA. The D gene is left open where the match is weak. Rows may omit the clone size; those that give it use once, few, many or a size class.

j_call: TRBJ1-2; v_call: TRBV20-1; clone_size: many; d_call: NA; cdr3_aa: CSASGTWDYGYTF; cdr3_nt: TGCAGTGCTAGTGGCACCTGGGACTATGGCTACACCTTC
j_call: TRBJ2-1; v_call: TRBV25-1; clone_size: many; d_call: TRBD2; cdr3_aa: CASSEIRGGADEQFF; cdr3_nt: TGTGCCAGCAGTGAAATCCGCGGGGGGGCCGATGAGCAGTTCTTC
j_call: TRBJ2-3; v_call: TRBV20-1; clone_size: many; d_call: TRBD2; cdr3_aa: CSALGSSGGPDTQYF; cdr3_nt: TGCAGTGCTTTGGGATCTAGCGGGGGGCCAGATACGCAGTATTTT
j_call: TRBJ1-6; v_call: TRBV18; clone_size: NA; d_call: TRBD1; cdr3_aa: CASSPDRGGDFALHF; cdr3_nt: TGTGCCAGCTCACCGGACAGGGGGGGTGATTTTGCCCTCCACTTT
j_call: TRBJ1-3; v_call: TRBV10-1; clone_size: NA; d_call: NA; cdr3_aa: CASSEQGFYSGNTIYF; cdr3_nt: TGCGCCAGCAGTGAGCAGGGGTTCTACTCTGGAAACACCATATATTTT
j_call: TRBJ2-1; v_call: TRBV5-1; clone_size: many; d_call: TRBD1; cdr3_aa: CASSLGTGPSSEQFF; cdr3_nt: TGCGCCAGCAGCTTGGGGACAGGGCCTAGCAGTGAGCAGTTCTTC
j_call: TRBJ2-3; v_call: TRBV7-2; clone_size: many; d_call: TRBD2; cdr3_aa: CASSLKASGSHTQYF; cdr3_nt: TGTGCCAGCAGCTTAAAGGCTAGCGGGAGCCATACGCAGTATTTT
j_call: TRBJ1-5; v_call: TRBV12-3/TRBV12-4; clone_size: many; d_call: TRBD1; cdr3_aa: CASSSDRDQPQHF; cdr3_nt: TGTGCCAGCAGTTCGGACAGGGATCAGCCCCAGCATTTT
j_call: TRBJ2-1; v_call: TRBV5-4; clone_size: few; d_call: TRBD1; cdr3_aa: CASSGNRGPYNEQFF; cdr3_nt: TGTGCCAGCAGCGGGAACAGGGGGCCCTACAATGAGCAGTTCTTC
j_call: TRBJ2-3; v_call: TRBV5-1; clone_size: many; d_call: NA; cdr3_aa: CASSLGPSTDTQYF; cdr3_nt: TGCGCCAGCAGCTTGGGTCCAAGCACAGATACGCAGTATTTT